Listed below are T cell receptor beta chains from one sample, sequenced in a study of post-analysis software for immune sequencing data. One entry per CDR3 protein, called by TCRdb with MiXCR from the PCR reads. Of some 890,000 distinct CDR3 sequences detected, about 53% appear once; the ten largest clones hold around 4.5%. The sequencing input was blood. The receptors come from a girl under 18 with multiple sclerosis. CDR3s include the opening cysteine and the closing phenylalanine or tryptophan. The D gene is left open where the match is weak. Some rows have no size entry. The others give once, few or many, or a class for an expanded clone.

TGTGCCAGCAGCTCACCGGGACAGGGTAAAGAGACCCAGTACTTC	CASSSPGQGKETQYF	TRBV7-9	TRBJ2-5	TRBD1	few
TGCAGCGTTGTAGGGACTAGCTCCTACGAGCAGTACTTC	CSVVGTSSYEQYF	TRBV29-1	TRBJ2-7	TRBD2	.
TGCGCCAGCAGCCAAGATAACAGCGACTCCTACGAGCAGTACTTC	CASSQDNSDSYEQYF	TRBV4-1	TRBJ2-7	.	few
TGTGCCAGCACGAGCGGGAGGAGGGATGAGCAGTTCTTC	CASTSGRRDEQFF	TRBV12-3/TRBV12-4	TRBJ2-1	TRBD2	once
TGTGCCAGCAGCGTAGAGGGGCACCCAAGCACAGATACGCAGTATTTT	CASSVEGHPSTDTQYF	TRBV9	TRBJ2-3	.	few
TGTGCCAGCAGCTTAGCGGCAGCCCCGGATGAGCAGTTCTTC	CASSLAAAPDEQFF	TRBV7-9	TRBJ2-1	.	few
TGTGCCAGCAGCTTCGACACCTACAACAATGAGCAGTACTTC	CASSFDTYNNEQYF	TRBV5-4	TRBJ2-5	.	.
TGCGCCAGCAGCTTGTGGCATAAGGGCTACAATGAGCAGTTCTTC	CASSLWHKGYNEQFF	TRBV5-1	TRBJ2-1	.	once
TGTGCCAGCAGCGTAGCTACGGGGGGGGGCTCCTACAATGAGCAGTTCTTC	CASSVATGGGSYNEQFF	TRBV9	TRBJ2-1	TRBD2	.
TGTGCCAGCAGCTTAGCCAGGGGGCGGAAGGACACTGAAGCTTTCTTT	CASSLARGRKDTEAFF	TRBV7-9	TRBJ1-1	TRBD1	.
TGTGCCAGCAGCCCCGGACAGACCGAATACGAGCAGTACTTC	CASSPGQTEYEQYF	TRBV9	TRBJ2-7	.	.
TGCGCCAGCGGCCGGGACACGGGTGAGACTGAAGCTTTCTTT	CASGRDTGETEAFF	TRBV5-1	TRBJ1-1	.	.
TGTGCCAGCAGCCAGAGGGGAACTGGGAATGAGCAGTTCTTC	CASSQRGTGNEQFF	TRBV3-1	TRBJ2-1	.	.
TGTGCCAGCAGTTACGTAGCGGGGATCCAGGAGACCCAGTACTTC	CASSYVAGIQETQYF	TRBV6-5	TRBJ2-5	TRBD2	few
TGCAGTGCTGCAACAGGGGACGAGACCCAGTACTTC	CSAATGDETQYF	TRBV20-1	TRBJ2-5	TRBD1	.
TGTGCCAGCAGCTTAATGGGACCTCAAGAGACCCAGTACTTC	CASSLMGPQETQYF	TRBV5-1	TRBJ2-5	.	few
TGTGCCACCAGCAGAGATTTGACAGCCACTTCGGGTGGCTACACCTTC	CATSRDLTATSGGYTF	TRBV15	TRBJ1-2	.	.
TGCAGTGCGAAATGGGGACTAGCGGGTTACAATGAGCAGTTCTTC	CSAKWGLAGYNEQFF	TRBV20-1	TRBJ2-1	TRBD2	.
TGTGCCAGCAGCTTGCACGGGAACTCGATACGGAACATTCAGTACTTC	CASSLHGNSIRNIQYF	TRBV5-5	TRBJ2-4	.	.
TGTGCCAGCAGCCTGACTAGAGCGCCGGGCGAGCAGTACTTC	CASSLTRAPGEQYF	TRBV7-6	TRBJ2-7	.	.
TGTGCCAGCAGCATCAAAGCGGGCACCTCCTACGAGCAGTACTTC	CASSIKAGTSYEQYF	TRBV9	TRBJ2-7	.	.
TGCAGTGCCCTACGAGGGGGCACAGATACGCAGTATTTT	CSALRGGTDTQYF	TRBV20-1	TRBJ2-3	.	few
TGTGCCAGCTCCCTCCGGACTAGGCTTAGCACAGATACGCAGTATTTT	CASSLRTRLSTDTQYF	TRBV18	TRBJ2-3	TRBD2	.
TGTGCCAGCAGCCAAGATGGAATAGCGGGGGTCCCAGATACGCAGTATTTT	CASSQDGIAGVPDTQYF	TRBV3-1	TRBJ2-3	TRBD2	.
TGCAGTGGACAGGGGCCGGGCACAGATACGCAGTATTTT	CSGQGPGTDTQYF	TRBV20-1	TRBJ2-3	TRBD1	.
TGCAGTGCTAACCGGGATGAGCAGTTCTTC	CSANRDEQFF	TRBV20-1	TRBJ2-1	.	few
TGCAGCGTTGGGGGACTAGCGGGGTCCTACGAGCAGTACTTC	CSVGGLAGSYEQYF	TRBV29-1	TRBJ2-7	TRBD2	.
TGTGCCACCAGGGACAGAGTACAAGAGACCCAGTACTTC	CATRDRVQETQYF	TRBV10-3	TRBJ2-5	TRBD1	.
TGTGCCACCATAGTACTATGCTCCTACAATGAGCAGTTCTTC	CATIVLCSYNEQFF	TRBV24-1	TRBJ2-1	.	few